These T cell receptor beta chains were read from a single sample in a study of T cells in Graves' hyperthyroidism and ophthalmopathy. TCRdb reprocessed the multiplex PCR reads via MiXCR and lists one record per CDR3 protein. Of roughly 500,000 distinct CDR3 sequences in the sample, 40% to 55% were seen once. Sequenced: peripheral blood or thyroid tissue (not recorded which). The receptors come from an adult woman with Graves' disease, either hyperthyroidism or ophthalmopathy (not recorded which). Each CDR3 is given with its conserved first and last residue. D genes are given only for firm matches. For some rows the clone size is stated as once, few or many, or as a class when expanded; others skip it.

CDR3nt: TGTGCCAGCAGCCTCGAGTCAGATTACTACGAGCAGTACTTC
CDR3aa: CASSLESDYYEQYF
d_gene: -
abundance: -
v_gene: TRBV12-3/TRBV12-4
j_gene: TRBJ2-7

CDR3nt: TGTGCCAGCAGTTTTGAAAGGCTGAGCAATCAGCCCCAGCATTTT
CDR3aa: CASSFERLSNQPQHF
d_gene: -
abundance: -
v_gene: TRBV12-3/TRBV12-4
j_gene: TRBJ1-5

CDR3nt: TGTGCCACCTCACAGGGGGGTAGAGGAAACACCATATATTTT
CDR3aa: CATSQGGRGNTIYF
d_gene: TRBD1
abundance: -
v_gene: TRBV10-3
j_gene: TRBJ1-3

CDR3nt: TGTGCCAGCAGCTTAGACGGACCTGGGGGTAGCCGGACCCAGTACTTC
CDR3aa: CASSLDGPGGSRTQYF
d_gene: -
abundance: many
v_gene: TRBV7-2
j_gene: TRBJ2-5

CDR3nt: TGTGCCAGCACCGCGACACCAGGCACTGAAGCTTTCTTT
CDR3aa: CASTATPGTEAFF
d_gene: -
abundance: -
v_gene: TRBV9
j_gene: TRBJ1-1

CDR3nt: TGTGCCAGCAGTACAATTTCGGCAGGGGGCGGCGAGCAGTACTTC
CDR3aa: CASSTISAGGGEQYF
d_gene: TRBD1
abundance: -
v_gene: TRBV27
j_gene: TRBJ2-7

CDR3nt: TGTGCCAGCAGAGGTTCGTCAGGGGTGGGCGAGCAGTACTTC
CDR3aa: CASRGSSGVGEQYF
d_gene: -
abundance: -
v_gene: TRBV12-3/TRBV12-4
j_gene: TRBJ2-7

CDR3nt: TGCAGCGTTGCAGAGACAGCACCCTATGGCTACACCTTC
CDR3aa: CSVAETAPYGYTF
d_gene: -
abundance: -
v_gene: TRBV29-1
j_gene: TRBJ1-2

CDR3nt: TGCAGTGCTTCCAGGACTCCCCAGCACTACGAGCAGTACTTC
CDR3aa: CSASRTPQHYEQYF
d_gene: -
abundance: -
v_gene: TRBV20-1
j_gene: TRBJ2-7

CDR3nt: TGCGCCAGCAGGGAGAATAGCAATCAGCCCCAGCATTTT
CDR3aa: CASRENSNQPQHF
d_gene: -
abundance: many
v_gene: TRBV10-2
j_gene: TRBJ1-5